This entry concerns a single TCR beta chain. This sample was taken from a study of blood T cell repertoires in COVID-19. TCRdb's copy holds only in-frame clones and misses some; the assay was immunoSEQ multiplex PCR. The sample yields fewer than 250,000 clones, over 75% seen once. Input material: peripheral blood. This sequence was found in a man aged 45 to 65 with COVID-19, enrolled during active disease.

The CDR3 is CAISESWQGAQSSYEQYF. The CDR3 DNA is TGTGCCATCAGTGAAAGTTGGCAGGGGGCTCAAAGCTCCTACGAGCAGTACTTC. This chain uses TRBV10-3 with TRBJ2-7; the match to TRBD1 covers 8 bases. Trimming took 3 bases from V and 0 from J; bases not matched to a gene: 13. The CDR3 is 18 residues long. Germline CDR1 and CDR2: ENHRY and SYGVKD.